This TCR beta chain was profiled in a study of T-cell memory formation after mild COVID-19. Germline CDR1 is MNHEY and CDR2 is SVGAGI. This CDR3 has 14 residues. This clonotype was seen only a few times. Its antigen is as yet unknown. One end of the junction does not line up with germline, which may come from a read error. Barcoded TCR alpha and TCR beta cDNA libraries with UMIs came from 5'RACE using constant-segment primers. TCRdb re-analysed the 5' RACE reads in MiXCR, keeping a single row per CDR3 protein. Found here are around 210,000 distinct CDR3 sequences, 9% to 10% of them singletons; the top ten hold roughly 4%. Overall study findings and caveats: The pre-infection memory compartment contained some responding clones, suggesting cross-reactive memory joined. Clones shrinking between day 15 and 85 showed a balanced CD4/CD8 split, and those that grew later tilted toward CD4+. Among contracting clones, CD4+ were mainly CM/EM and CD8+ enriched in EMRA.

The genes are TRBV6-5 and TRBJ1-1, with D perhaps TRBD1 (6 bases). This TCR derives from a man younger than 35 who had mild COVID-19 (a few samples of this study predate the infection). Cell type and time point are not known. The specimen sequenced was PBMCs or a T cell subset sorted from them (not recorded which). The CDR3: CASSFDPGHPLGVF. The CDR3, as DNA: TGTGCCAGCAGTTTTGACCCGGGACACCCTCTAGGGGTCTTT.